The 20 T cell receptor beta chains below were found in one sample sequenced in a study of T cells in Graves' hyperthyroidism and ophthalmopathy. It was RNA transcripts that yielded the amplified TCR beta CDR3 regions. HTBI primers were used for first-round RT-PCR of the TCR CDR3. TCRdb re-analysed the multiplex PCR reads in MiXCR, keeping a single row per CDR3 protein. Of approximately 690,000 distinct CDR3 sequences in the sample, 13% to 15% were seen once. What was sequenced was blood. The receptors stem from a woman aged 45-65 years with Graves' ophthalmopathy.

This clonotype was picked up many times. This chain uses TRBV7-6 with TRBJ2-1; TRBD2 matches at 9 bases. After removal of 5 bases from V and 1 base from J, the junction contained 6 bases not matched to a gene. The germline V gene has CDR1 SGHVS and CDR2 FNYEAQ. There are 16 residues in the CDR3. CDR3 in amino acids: CASSRLTSGSYNEQFF. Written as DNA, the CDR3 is TGTGCCAGCAGCCGACTCACTAGCGGGTCCTACAATGAGCAGTTCTTC. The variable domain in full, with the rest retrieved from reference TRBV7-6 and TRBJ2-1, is GAGVSQSPRYKVTKRGQDVALRCDPISGHVSLYWYRQALGQGPEFLTYFNYEAQQDKSGLPNDRFSAERPEGSISTLTIQRTEQRDSAMYRCASSRLTSGSYNEQFFGPGTRLTVL.

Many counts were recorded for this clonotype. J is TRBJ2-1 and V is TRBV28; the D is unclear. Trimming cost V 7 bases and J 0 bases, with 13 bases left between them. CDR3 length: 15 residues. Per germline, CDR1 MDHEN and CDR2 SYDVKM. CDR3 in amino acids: CASTVGSSSYNEQFF. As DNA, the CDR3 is TGTGCCAGCACCGTCGGGTCCAGCTCCTACAATGAGCAGTTCTTC. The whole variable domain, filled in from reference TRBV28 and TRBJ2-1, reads DVKVTQSSRYLVKRTGEKVFLECVQDMDHENMFWYRQDPGLGLRLIYFSYDVKMKEKGDIPEGYSVSREKKERFSLILESASTNQTSMYLCASTVGSSSYNEQFFGPGTRLTVL.

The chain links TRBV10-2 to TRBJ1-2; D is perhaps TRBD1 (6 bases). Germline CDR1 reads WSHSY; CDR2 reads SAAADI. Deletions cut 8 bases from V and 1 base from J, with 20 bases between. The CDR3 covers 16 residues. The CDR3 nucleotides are TGCGCCAGCCTCGCCCGGGCAGGGGAATTTAACTATGGCTACACCTTC. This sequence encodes CASLARAGEFNYGYTF.

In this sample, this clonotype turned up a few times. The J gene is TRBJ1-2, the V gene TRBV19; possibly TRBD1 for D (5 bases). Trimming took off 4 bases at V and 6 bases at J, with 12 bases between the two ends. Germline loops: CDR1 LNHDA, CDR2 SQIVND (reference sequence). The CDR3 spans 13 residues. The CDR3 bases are TGTGCCAGTAGTACGGGACGGCAGGATGGCTACACCTTC. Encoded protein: CASSTGRQDGYTF.

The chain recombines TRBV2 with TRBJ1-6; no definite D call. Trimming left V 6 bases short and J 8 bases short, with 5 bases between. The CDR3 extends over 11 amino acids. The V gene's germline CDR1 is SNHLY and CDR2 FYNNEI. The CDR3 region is CASSSYSPLHF. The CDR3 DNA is TGTGCCAGCAGCTCTTATTCACCCCTCCACTTT.

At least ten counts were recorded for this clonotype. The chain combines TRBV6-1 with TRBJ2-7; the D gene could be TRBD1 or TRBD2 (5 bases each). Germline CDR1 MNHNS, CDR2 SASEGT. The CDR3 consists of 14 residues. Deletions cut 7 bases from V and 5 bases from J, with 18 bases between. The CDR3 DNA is TGTGCCAGCATTTCCACCCCGGGGCGCGACGAGCAGTACTTC. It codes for CASISTPGRDEQYF.

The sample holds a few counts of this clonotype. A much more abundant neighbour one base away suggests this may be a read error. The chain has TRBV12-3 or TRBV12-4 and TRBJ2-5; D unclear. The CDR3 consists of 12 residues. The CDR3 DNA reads TGTGCCAGCGGTTTCATAAGGGAGACCCAGTACTTC. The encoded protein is CASGFIRETQYF.

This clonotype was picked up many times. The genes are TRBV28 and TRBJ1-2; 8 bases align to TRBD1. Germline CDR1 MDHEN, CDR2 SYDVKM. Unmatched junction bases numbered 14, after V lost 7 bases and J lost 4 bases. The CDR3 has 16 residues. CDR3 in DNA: TGTGCCAGCACCACAACAGGGGGGCGGGGTCTCTATGGCTACACCTTC. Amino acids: CASTTTGGRGLYGYTF.

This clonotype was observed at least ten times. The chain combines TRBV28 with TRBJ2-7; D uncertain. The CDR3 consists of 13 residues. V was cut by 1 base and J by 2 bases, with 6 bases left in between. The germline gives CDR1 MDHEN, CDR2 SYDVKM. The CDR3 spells CASSLFLAYEQYF. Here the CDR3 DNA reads TGTGCCAGCAGTTTATTCTTAGCCTACGAGCAGTACTTC.

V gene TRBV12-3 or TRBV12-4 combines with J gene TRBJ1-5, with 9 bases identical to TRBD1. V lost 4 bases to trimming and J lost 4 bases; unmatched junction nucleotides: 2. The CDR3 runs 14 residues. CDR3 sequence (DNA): TGTGCCAGCAGTTATGGGACAGGGAATCAGCCCCAGCATTTT. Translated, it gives CASSYGTGNQPQHF.

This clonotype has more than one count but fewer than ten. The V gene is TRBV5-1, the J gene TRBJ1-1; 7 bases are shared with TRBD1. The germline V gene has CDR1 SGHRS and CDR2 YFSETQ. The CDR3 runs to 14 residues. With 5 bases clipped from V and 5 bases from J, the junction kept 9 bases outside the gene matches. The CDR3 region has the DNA TGCGCCAGCAGTTATGACAGGGTGGAGACTGAAGCTTTCTTT. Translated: CASSYDRVETEAFF.

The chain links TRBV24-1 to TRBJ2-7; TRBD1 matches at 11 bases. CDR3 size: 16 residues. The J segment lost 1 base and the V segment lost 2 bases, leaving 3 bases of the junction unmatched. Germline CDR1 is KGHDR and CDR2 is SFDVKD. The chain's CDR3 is CATSDWGQGGSYEQYF. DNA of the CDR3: TGTGCCACCAGTGATTGGGGACAGGGGGGGTCCTACGAGCAGTACTTC.

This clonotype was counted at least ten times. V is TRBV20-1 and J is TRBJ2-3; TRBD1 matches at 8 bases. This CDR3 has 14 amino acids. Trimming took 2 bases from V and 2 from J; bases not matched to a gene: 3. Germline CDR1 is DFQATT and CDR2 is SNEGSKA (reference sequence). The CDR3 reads CSARRQGLTDTQYF. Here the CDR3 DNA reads TGCAGTGCTAGAAGACAGGGGCTCACAGATACGCAGTATTTT.

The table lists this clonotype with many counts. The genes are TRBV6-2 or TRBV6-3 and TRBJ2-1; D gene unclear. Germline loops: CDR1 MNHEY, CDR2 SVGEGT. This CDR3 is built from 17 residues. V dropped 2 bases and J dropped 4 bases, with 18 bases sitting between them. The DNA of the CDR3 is TGTGCCAGCAGTTACCAACCAAATCGTCATGGTTACAATGAGCAGTTCTTC. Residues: CASSYQPNRHGYNEQFF.

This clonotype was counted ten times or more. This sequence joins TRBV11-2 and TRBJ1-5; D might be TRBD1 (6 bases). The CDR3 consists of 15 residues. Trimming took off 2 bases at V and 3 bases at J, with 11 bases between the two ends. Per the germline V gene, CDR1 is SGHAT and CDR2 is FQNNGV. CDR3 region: CASSLYGQSNQPQHF. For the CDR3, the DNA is TGTGCCAGCAGCTTATATGGACAGTCCAATCAGCCCCAGCATTTT.

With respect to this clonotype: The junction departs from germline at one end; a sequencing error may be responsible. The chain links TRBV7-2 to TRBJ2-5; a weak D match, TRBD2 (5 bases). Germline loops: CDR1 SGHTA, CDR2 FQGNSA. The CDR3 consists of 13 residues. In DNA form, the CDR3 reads TGTGCCAACAGCTTATCGAGAGGGGAGACCCAGTACTTC. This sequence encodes CANSLSRGETQYF. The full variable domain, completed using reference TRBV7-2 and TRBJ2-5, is GAGVSQSPSNKVTEKGKDVELRCDPISGHTALYWYRQSLGQGLEFLIYFQGNSAPDKSGLPSDRFSAERTGGSVSTLTIQRTQQEDSAVYLCANSLSRGETQYFGPGTRLLVL.

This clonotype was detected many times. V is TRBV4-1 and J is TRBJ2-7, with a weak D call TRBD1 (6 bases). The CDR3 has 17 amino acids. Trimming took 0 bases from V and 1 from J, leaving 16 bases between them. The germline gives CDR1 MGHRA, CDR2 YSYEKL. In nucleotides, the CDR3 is TGCGCCAGCAGCCAAGAGTCCAGGACAGCTCAATCCTACGAGCAGTACTTC. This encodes CASSQESRTAQSYEQYF.

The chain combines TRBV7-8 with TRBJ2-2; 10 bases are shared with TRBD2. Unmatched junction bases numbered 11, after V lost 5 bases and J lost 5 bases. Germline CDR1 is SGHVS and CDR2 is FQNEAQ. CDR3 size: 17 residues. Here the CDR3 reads CASSTGLAGVVTGELFF. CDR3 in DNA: TGTGCCAGCAGCACCGGGCTAGCGGGAGTAGTTACCGGGGAGCTGTTTTTT.

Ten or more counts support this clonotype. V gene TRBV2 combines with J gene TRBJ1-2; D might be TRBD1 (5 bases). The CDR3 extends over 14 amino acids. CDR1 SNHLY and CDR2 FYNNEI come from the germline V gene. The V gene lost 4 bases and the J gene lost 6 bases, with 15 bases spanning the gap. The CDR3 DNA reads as TGTGCCAGCAGTGTCCAGGGCCCCGGCGATGGCTACACCTTC. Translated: CASSVQGPGDGYTF. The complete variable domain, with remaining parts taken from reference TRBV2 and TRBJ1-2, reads EPEVTQTPSHQVTQMGQEVILRCVPISNHLYFYWYRQILGQKVEFLVSFYNNEISEKSEIFDDQFSVERPDGSNFTLKIRSTKLEDSAMYFCASSVQGPGDGYTFGSGTRLTVV.

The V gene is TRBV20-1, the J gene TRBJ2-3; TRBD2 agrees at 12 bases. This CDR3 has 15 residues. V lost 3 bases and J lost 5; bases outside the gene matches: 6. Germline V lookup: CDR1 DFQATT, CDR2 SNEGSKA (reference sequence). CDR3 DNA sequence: TGCAGTGCTAGTCGAACTAGCGGGAGGAAAGATACGCAGTATTTT. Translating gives CSASRTSGRKDTQYF.